These 20 T cell receptor beta chains were all obtained from the same sample, sequenced in a study of T cells in Graves' hyperthyroidism and ophthalmopathy. Template material for amplifying TCR beta CDR3 regions consisted of RNA transcripts. The TCR CDR3 first-round RT-PCR relied on the HTBI primer set. TCRdb reprocessed the multiplex PCR reads via MiXCR and lists one record per CDR3 protein. The sample carries hundreds of thousands of distinct CDR3 sequences, about 14% recorded once. Sequencing was performed on blood. The receptors shown here come from a woman aged 40 to 50 with Graves' ophthalmopathy.

This clonotype has ten or more counts. This rearrangement joins TRBV5-4 to TRBJ2-5; D might be TRBD2 (6 bases). Trimming cost V 4 bases and J 2 bases, with 12 bases left between them. CDR1 and CDR2 (germline): SGHNT, YYREEE (reference sequence). CDR3 length: 14 residues. CDR3 coding DNA: TGTGCCAGCAGCCGTTCTAGCGTACAAGAGACCCAGTACTTC. It yields the protein CASSRSSVQETQYF. Using reference TRBV5-4 and TRBJ2-5 for the parts outside the CDR3, the full variable domain is ETGVTQSPTHLIKTRGQQVTLRCSSQSGHNTVSWYQQALGQGPQFIFQYYREEENGRGNFPPRFSGLQFPNYSSELNVNALELDDSALYLCASSRSSVQETQYFGPGTRLLVL.

This clonotype showed up just a few times. The rearrangement uses TRBV7-9 and TRBJ2-1; D not certain. Germline lookup yields CDR1 SEHNR and CDR2 FQNEAQ (reference sequence). The CDR3 extends over 14 amino acids. Trimming took off 6 bases at V and 0 bases at J, with 9 bases between the two ends. CDR3 coding DNA: TGTGCCAGCAGGGACGGTAGCTCCTACAATGAGCAGTTCTTC. Translation gives CASRDGSSYNEQFF.

This clonotype was observed many times. This chain links TRBV28 with TRBJ1-2; D not certain. CDR1 is MDHEN, CDR2 SYDVKM, per germline. The V end lost 7 bases, the J end lost 14 bases, and 20 bases lay between the germline ends. This CDR3 spans 12 amino acids. This CDR3 is CASTSGGLDSTF. CDR3 in DNA: TGTGCCAGCACTAGTGGCGGCCTAGATTCGACCTTC.

This clonotype was recorded many times. The chain recombines TRBV19 with TRBJ2-7; a possible D gene is TRBD1 (6 bases). This CDR3 spans 14 amino acids. Germline loops: CDR1 LNHDA, CDR2 SQIVND (reference sequence). Trimming took off 6 bases at V and 0 bases at J, with 12 bases between the two ends. The chain's CDR3 is CASSTGTFSYEQYF. CDR3 nucleotides: TGTGCCAGTAGCACAGGGACATTCTCCTACGAGCAGTACTTC.

The gene calls are TRBV24-1 and TRBJ1-5; 7 bases are a match to TRBD1. The CDR3 spans 12 residues. V lost 7 bases and J lost 6; bases outside the gene matches: 2. CDR1 is KGHDR and CDR2 is SFDVKD in the germline V gene. The CDR3 loop reads CATSRDSQPQHF. CDR3 coding DNA: TGTGCCACCAGCCGGGACAGTCAGCCCCAGCATTTT.

This clonotype was recorded at least ten times. In DNA, the CDR3 is TGTGCCAGCAGACATCTAGGACCCTCCTACGAGCAGTACTTC. Protein product: CASRHLGPSYEQYF. The chain combines TRBV28 with TRBJ2-7, with unresolved D. This CDR3 has 14 residues. V was trimmed by 6 bases and J by 0 bases, leaving 12 bases between them. Germline lookup yields CDR1 MDHEN and CDR2 SYDVKM.

The sample holds many counts of this clonotype. The J gene is TRBJ2-2, the V gene TRBV28, with D unresolved. V lost 6 bases and J 4 bases, leaving 6 bases between the germline ends. CDR3 length: 12 amino acids. CDR1 and CDR2 (germline): MDHEN, SYDVKM. Written as DNA, the CDR3 is TGTGCCAGCAGACAATTCACCGGGGAGCTGTTTTTT. Translation: CASRQFTGELFF.

This clonotype was seen ten or more times. The V and J genes are TRBV2 and TRBJ2-3; D remains ambiguous. With 7 bases removed from V and 5 bases from J, the gap between germline ends came to 13 bases. Germline V lookup: CDR1 SNHLY, CDR2 FYNNEI. The CDR3 runs to 13 residues. CDR3: CASTSTPLDTQYF. For the CDR3, the DNA is TGTGCCAGCACCTCTACACCCCTAGATACGCAGTATTTT.

This clonotype has at least ten counts. CDR3 sequence: CASSARTPYQETQYF. The CDR3 DNA reads TGTGCCAGCAGTGCCCGGACACCGTACCAAGAGACCCAGTACTTC. The rearrangement uses TRBV2 and TRBJ2-5; D might be TRBD1 (5 bases). V was shortened by 4 bases and J by 0 bases, with 12 bases between the two germline ends. The germline V gene has CDR1 SNHLY and CDR2 FYNNEI. The CDR3 spans 15 residues.

This clonotype was seen many times. The chain employs TRBV6-2 or TRBV6-3 and TRBJ1-5, with D unresolved. Germline CDR1 MNHEY, CDR2 SVGEGT. This CDR3 contains 13 residues. V lost 8 bases to trimming and J lost 3 bases, with 11 bases between them. In nucleotides, the CDR3 is TGTGCCAGCGTAAGGAGGTTCAATCAGCCCCAGCATTTT. As protein: CASVRRFNQPQHF.

This clonotype has ten or more counts. J is TRBJ2-1 and V is TRBV20-1, with 11 positions matching TRBD2. The CDR3 is 15 amino acids. V shed 4 bases, J shed 6 bases, and the junction held 8 bases outside the gene matches. CDR1 and CDR2 (germline): DFQATT, SNEGSKA (reference sequence). CDR3 nucleotides: TGCAGTGCTAACAGTGGGCTAGCGGGAGGCAATGAGCAGTTCTTC. It encodes CSANSGLAGGNEQFF.

This clonotype has a count of ten or more. The chain employs TRBV28 and TRBJ2-7; D is undetermined. The CDR3 extends over 14 amino acids. CDR1 is MDHEN, CDR2 SYDVKM, per germline. V dropped 3 bases and J dropped 0 bases, with 9 bases sitting between them. CDR3 residues: CASSFEPGSYEQYF. The CDR3 nucleotides are TGTGCCAGCAGTTTTGAACCGGGCTCCTACGAGCAGTACTTC.

This clonotype was seen repeatedly, ten times or more. This sequence joins TRBV15 and TRBJ2-7; 7 bases match TRBD1. The V and J ends lost 4 bases and 1 base, in that order; junction bases with no gene match: 7. The CDR3 covers 15 residues. CDR1 and CDR2 from the germline V gene are LNHNV and YYDKDF (reference sequence). The CDR3 loop is CATSIDRVPSYEQYF. CDR3 coding DNA: TGTGCCACCAGCATAGACAGGGTCCCATCCTACGAGCAGTACTTC.

This clonotype occurred many times. The CDR3 loop reads CASSLGASGRGETQYF. The DNA of the CDR3 is TGTGCCAGCAGCTTAGGGGCTAGCGGCAGAGGAGAGACCCAGTACTTC. The genes are TRBV7-2 and TRBJ2-5, with 7 bases fitting TRBD2. Looked up from germline, CDR1 is SGHTA and CDR2 is FQGNSA. V was pared by 1 base and J by 4 bases, with 9 bases of the junction left unmatched. This CDR3 contains 16 residues.

In its sample, this clonotype was seen many times. This chain joins TRBV28 and TRBJ1-5; D may be TRBD1 (5 bases). The germline V and J ends were trimmed by 4 bases and 3 bases, with 16 bases remaining between them. Germline values: CDR1 MDHEN, CDR2 SYDVKM. The CDR3 runs to 16 residues. The CDR3 nucleotides are TGTGCCAGCAGTTCCGAGCGACAGACATACAATCAGCCCCAGCATTTT. It yields the protein CASSSERQTYNQPQHF.

This clonotype has ten or more counts. The V and J genes are TRBV7-8 and TRBJ1-1; 7 bases fit TRBD1. CDR3 length: 16 residues. CDR1 SGHVS and CDR2 FQNEAQ come from the germline V gene. Trimming removed 8 bases from V and 3 bases from J; junction bases left unmatched: 15. The DNA of the CDR3 is TGTGCCAGCCGCAGCAGGGGGACCCCTCGGCACACTGAAGCTTTCTTT. As protein: CASRSRGTPRHTEAFF. The full variable domain, in which reference TRBV7-8 and TRBJ1-1 provide the parts outside the CDR3, is GAGVSQSPRYKVAKRGQDVALRCDPISGHVSLFWYQQALGQGPEFLTYFQNEAQLDKSGLPSDRFFAERPEGSVSTLKIQRTQQEDSAVYLCASRSRGTPRHTEAFFGQGTRLTVV.

The DNA for the CDR3 is TGTGCTAGTGGTTTGGTGGAGACCCTCAACGAGCAGTACTTC. Residues: CASGLVETLNEQYF. J is TRBJ2-7 and V is TRBV12-5; no definite D call. The CDR3 spans 14 residues. Between the trimmed V and J ends, which lost 0 bases and 5 bases, there was a span of 11 bases. Germline V gives CDR1 LGHNT, CDR2 FRNRAP.

The chain links TRBV19 to TRBJ1-5; 11 nucleotides match TRBD1. In germline, CDR1 is LNHDA, CDR2 SQIVND (reference sequence). The CDR3 extends over 14 amino acids. V lost 6 bases, J lost 5 bases, and 3 bases stayed unmatched. The CDR3 DNA follows: TGTGCCAGTAGGCCGGGACAGGGGGATCAGCCCCAGCATTTT. It is translated as CASRPGQGDQPQHF.

This clonotype was detected ten times or more. The rearrangement joins TRBV6-2 or TRBV6-3 to TRBJ2-5; D is possibly TRBD2 (6 bases). The CDR3 loop spans 15 amino acids. V was cut by 7 bases and J by 5 bases, with 20 bases left in between. CDR1 is MNHEY, CDR2 SVGEGT, per germline. In DNA form, the CDR3 reads TGTGCCAGCAACTGGGGCGGGATGGTCCGGGAGACCCAGTACTTC. This translates into CASNWGGMVRETQYF.

There are a few counts of this clonotype. This chain's CDR3 is CASSLVVWGPQETQYF. The DNA of the CDR3 is TGTGCCAGCAGCTTAGTAGTATGGGGGCCCCAAGAGACCCAGTACTTC. The chain is built from TRBV11-2 and TRBJ2-5, with D possibly being TRBD1 (6 bases). Trimming took 1 base from V and 1 from J, leaving 13 bases between them. Germline loops: CDR1 SGHAT, CDR2 FQNNGV. The CDR3 sequence is 16 residues long.